This TCR beta chain was found in a study of blood T cell repertoires in COVID-19. Individuals drawn from some 25 US areas were roughly 18 to 95 years old. Cohorts were assigned according to the clinical history that participants reported. In the original workflow: Amplification from reference gene primers served as the basis for estimated nucleated cell counts. The repertoire was sequenced with immunoSEQ multiplex PCR; TCRdb's copy has only in-frame clones and lacks some. Clonal size and the V and J genes are those of that table, whereas D and trimming came from the DNA. The table records approximately 290,000 clones, around nine tenths of them present only once. Germline V gene sequence: CDR1 MNHNS, CDR2 SASEGT. The CDR3 length is 18 residues. The ends were cut back, 1 base at V and 0 bases at J, with 13 bases in the middle.

The specimen was PBMCs or T cells enriched from blood (not recorded which). The V call is TRBV6-1, the J call TRBJ2-6; no clear D gene. The clonotype originates from a woman in her 30s who had recovered from COVID-19. CDR3 nucleotides: TGTGCCAGCAGTGAAGTCCCGCCAGGTTCCTCTGGGGCCAACGTCCTGACTTTC. Its protein product is CASSEVPPGSSGANVLTF.